This note documents a single TCR beta chain sequence. Authors' processing steps: It was from reference gene primer amplification that nucleated cell counts were estimated. Profiled with immunoSEQ multiplex PCR; TCRdb holds only in-frame clones, not every one. Clone size and V and J calls were adopted from that table, with D and trimming inferred from the DNA. The data show some 370,000 clones, 90% seen once. These data belong to a study of blood T cell repertoires in COVID-19. Study at large: The origin of the acute and convalescent COVID-19 samples was the United States, Italy and Spain. From T cells, B-cell-depleted T cells, or PBMCs came the material, which was cDNA or gDNA.

The CDR3 length is 16 residues. V lost 3 bases to trimming and J lost 1 base, with 12 bases between them. The germline gives CDR1 KGHDR, CDR2 SFDVKD. This TCR was sampled from a man between 18 and 29 years old with active or convalescent COVID-19. J is TRBJ1-5 and V is TRBV24-1; possibly TRBD1 for D (6 bases). Material: peripheral blood. The CDR3 coding sequence is TGTGCCACCAGTGATAGGGGGGGCTTGAGCAATCAGCCCCAGCATTTT. Its protein is CATSDRGGLSNQPQHF.